This T cell receptor beta chain was retrieved from a study of blood T cell repertoires in COVID-19. Repertoires were generated with immunoSEQ multiplex PCR, while TCRdb's copy carries only in-frame clones and drops some. The table has approximately 150,000 clones, 85% to 90% seen once. Seattle cases were enrolled at active infection and followed longitudinally. The germline V and J ends were trimmed by 0 bases and 2 bases, with 8 bases remaining between them. The CDR3 is 16 residues long. Germline V CDR1 and CDR2: LNHNV, YYDKDF (reference sequence). This clonotype was obtained from a woman of 80 years or more with COVID-19, enrolled during active disease. The sequencing input was peripheral blood. The gene calls are TRBV15 and TRBJ2-6; D is unresolved. The CDR3 coding sequence is TGTGCCACCAGCAGAGATCCGGCGGCTGGGGCCAACGTCCTGACTTTC. Residues: CATSRDPAAGANVLTF.